These 9 T cell receptor beta chains were all obtained from the same sample, sequenced in a study of T cell responses to AZD1222 COVID-19 vaccine. The data were produced by immunoSEQ multiplex PCR, yet TCRdb's version contains in-frame clones alone and is incomplete. This sample has some 60,000 clones, with 85% to 90% found just once. Sequenced here: peripheral blood, sampled 28 days after the second AZD1222 dose. The receptors here all came from an adult who received the AZD1222 COVID-19 vaccine.

V is TRBV27 and J is TRBJ1-2, with D hard to call. Germline V lookup: CDR1 MNHEY, CDR2 SMNVEV (reference sequence). This CDR3 is 12 amino acids long. Trimming took off 3 bases at V and 9 bases at J, with 11 bases between the two ends. For the CDR3, the DNA is TGTGCCAGCAGTTTTGGGTCGGGGAGCTACACCTTC. It yields the protein CASSFGSGSYTF.

The chain combines TRBV9 with TRBJ2-2, with TRBD2 as a possible D gene (7 bases). This CDR3 has 16 residues. V shed 0 bases and J shed 6 bases, with 15 bases lying between them. CDR1 and CDR2 (germline): SGDLS, YYNGEE. The CDR3 nucleotides read TGTGCCAGCAGCGTAGCTGACGGGGGGCCGCCCGGGGAGCTGTTTTTT. This gives the protein CASSVADGGPPGELFF.

V usage is TRBV5-1 and J usage is TRBJ1-1; unclear D gene. The CDR3 contains 15 residues. Germline-derived CDR1 and CDR2 are SGHRS and YFSETQ. V lost 4 bases and J 5 bases, leaving 18 bases between the germline ends. The CDR3 is CASSKNINQETEAFF. Written as DNA, the CDR3 is TGCGCCAGCAGCAAGAACATTAACCAGGAGACTGAAGCTTTCTTT.

V and J are TRBV5-4 and TRBJ2-5; D could derive from TRBD1 or TRBD2 (5 bases each). Germline V gene data show CDR1 as SGHNT and CDR2 as YYREEE (reference sequence). V lost 4 bases to trimming and J lost 8 bases, with 27 bases between them. The CDR3 length is 17 residues. In nucleotides, the CDR3 is TGTGCCAGCAGCCCGGAGGTCGGGGCCTCGCGGGTCGGTACCCAGTACTTC. It codes for CASSPEVGASRVGTQYF.

The chain is built from TRBV5-4 and TRBJ2-7; a weak D match, TRBD1 (6 bases). This CDR3 is 14 amino acids long. CDR1 SGHNT and CDR2 YYREEE come from the germline V gene (reference sequence). V was clipped by 0 bases and J by 4 bases, with 11 bases between them. The CDR3 DNA reads TGTGCCAGCAGCTTGGTGGACAGAACATACGAGCAGTACTTC. This translates into CASSLVDRTYEQYF.

J is TRBJ2-7 and V is TRBV21-1; the D segment call TRBD1 is taken from the table without a DNA check. TRBV21-1 corresponds to a pseudogene. CDR3 length equals 14 residues. The CDR3 sequence: CASSKGNRSHEQYF. CDR3 DNA: TGTGCCAGCAGCAAAGGCAACAGGAGCCACGAGCAGTACTTC.

The chain couples TRBV7-8 to TRBJ1-5; the D gene is possibly TRBD1 (5 bases). Per the germline V gene, CDR1 is SGHVS and CDR2 is FQNEAQ. The CDR3 totals 15 residues. Trimming cost V 5 bases and J 0 bases, with 11 bases left between them. CDR3 bases: TGTGCCAGCAGCGTACAGGATTATAGCAATCAGCCCCAGCATTTT. Translating gives CASSVQDYSNQPQHF. The full variable domain, in which reference TRBV7-8 and TRBJ1-5 provide the parts outside the CDR3, is GAGVSQSPRYKVAKRGQDVALRCDPISGHVSLFWYQQALGQGPEFLTYFQNEAQLDKSGLPSDRFFAERPEGSVSTLKIQRTQQEDSAVYLCASSVQDYSNQPQHFGDGTRLSIL.

This chain uses TRBV27 with TRBJ1-4, with 8 bases lining up with TRBD1. Germline CDR1 is MNHEY and CDR2 is SMNVEV (reference sequence). After removal of 1 base from V and 7 bases from J, the junction contained 5 bases not matched to a gene. The CDR3 has 15 residues. The chain's CDR3 is CASSLWSRGPEKLFF. The CDR3 bases are TGTGCCAGCAGTTTATGGAGCAGGGGGCCTGAAAAACTGTTTTTT.

The sample holds one count of this clone. The chain couples TRBV2 to TRBJ1-5, with 7 bases that match TRBD1. The CDR3 runs 19 residues. V gave up 4 bases and J gave up 4 bases; unmatched junction bases: 19. Germline CDR1 is SNHLY and CDR2 is FYNNEI. In DNA, the CDR3 is TGTGCCAGCAGTGTTCCCCAGGGGGGCGCGACTTCCAAGAATCAGCCCCAGCATTTT. This encodes CASSVPQGGATSKNQPQHF.